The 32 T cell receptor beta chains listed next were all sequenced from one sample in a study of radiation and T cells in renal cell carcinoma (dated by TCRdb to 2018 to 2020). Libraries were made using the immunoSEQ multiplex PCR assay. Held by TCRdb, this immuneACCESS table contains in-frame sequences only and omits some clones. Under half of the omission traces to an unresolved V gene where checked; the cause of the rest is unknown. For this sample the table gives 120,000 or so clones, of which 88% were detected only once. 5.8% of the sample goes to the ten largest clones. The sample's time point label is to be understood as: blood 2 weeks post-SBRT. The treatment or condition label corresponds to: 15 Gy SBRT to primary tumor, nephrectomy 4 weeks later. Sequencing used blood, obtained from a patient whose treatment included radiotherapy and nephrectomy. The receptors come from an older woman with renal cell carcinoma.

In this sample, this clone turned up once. DNA of the CDR3: TGTGCCAGCAGCTCGACTAGCGGGGGCTTCGAGCAGTACTTC. This sequence encodes CASSSTSGGFEQYF. The chain carries TRBV7-2 and TRBJ2-7; 12 bases map to TRBD2. The CDR3 is made up of 14 amino acids. CDR1 and CDR2 (germline): SGHTA, FQGNSA. Trimming at V came to 4 bases and at J to 6 bases, leaving 4 bases not matched to a gene.

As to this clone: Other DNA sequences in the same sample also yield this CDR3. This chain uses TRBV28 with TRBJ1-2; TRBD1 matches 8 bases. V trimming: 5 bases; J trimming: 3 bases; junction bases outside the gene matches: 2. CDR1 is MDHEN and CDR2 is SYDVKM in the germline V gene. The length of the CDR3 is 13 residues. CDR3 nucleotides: TGTGCCAGCAGTGAGACAGGGGACTATGGCTACACCTTC. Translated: CASSETGDYGYTF.

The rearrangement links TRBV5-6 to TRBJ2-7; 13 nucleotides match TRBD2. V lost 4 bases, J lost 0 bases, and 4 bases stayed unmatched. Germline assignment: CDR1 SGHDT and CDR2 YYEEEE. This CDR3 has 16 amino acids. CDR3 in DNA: TGTGCCAGCAGCGACGGACTAGCGGGGGTCTCCTACGAGCAGTACTTC. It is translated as CASSDGLAGVSYEQYF.

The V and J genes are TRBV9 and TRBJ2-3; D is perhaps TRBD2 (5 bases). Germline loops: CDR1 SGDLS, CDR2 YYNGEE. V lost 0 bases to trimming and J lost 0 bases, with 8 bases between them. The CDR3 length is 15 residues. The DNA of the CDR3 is TGTGCCAGCAGCGTAGAAGCGGCTAGCACAGATACGCAGTATTTT. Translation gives CASSVEAASTDTQYF.

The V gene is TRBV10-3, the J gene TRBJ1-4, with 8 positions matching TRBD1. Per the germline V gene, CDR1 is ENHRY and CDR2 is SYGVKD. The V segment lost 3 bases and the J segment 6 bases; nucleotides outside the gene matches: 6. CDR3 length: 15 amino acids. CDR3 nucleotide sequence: TGTGCCATCAGTGACAGGGGGCTGGGGTATGAAAAACTGTTTTTT. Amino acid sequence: CAISDRGLGYEKLFF.

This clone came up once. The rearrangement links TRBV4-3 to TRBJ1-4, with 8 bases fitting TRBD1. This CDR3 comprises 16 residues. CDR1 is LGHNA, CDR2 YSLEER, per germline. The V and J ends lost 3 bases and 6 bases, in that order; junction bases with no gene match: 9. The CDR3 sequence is CASSHGLRGQDEKLFF. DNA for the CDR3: TGCGCCAGCAGCCACGGCCTACGGGGACAGGATGAAAAACTGTTTTTT.

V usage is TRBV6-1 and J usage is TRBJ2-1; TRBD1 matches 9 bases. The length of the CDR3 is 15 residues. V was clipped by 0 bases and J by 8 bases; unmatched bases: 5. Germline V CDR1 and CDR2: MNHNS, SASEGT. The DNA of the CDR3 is TGTGCCAGCAGTGAAGCGCAGACAGGGGGTGATGAGCAGTTCTTC. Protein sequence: CASSEAQTGGDEQFF.

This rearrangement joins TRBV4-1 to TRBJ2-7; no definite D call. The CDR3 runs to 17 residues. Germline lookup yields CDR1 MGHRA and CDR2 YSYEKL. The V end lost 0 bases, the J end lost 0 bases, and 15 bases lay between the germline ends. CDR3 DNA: TGCGCCAGCAGCCAAGATCTGAACTCGCAAATCTCCTACGAGCAGTACTTC. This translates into CASSQDLNSQISYEQYF.

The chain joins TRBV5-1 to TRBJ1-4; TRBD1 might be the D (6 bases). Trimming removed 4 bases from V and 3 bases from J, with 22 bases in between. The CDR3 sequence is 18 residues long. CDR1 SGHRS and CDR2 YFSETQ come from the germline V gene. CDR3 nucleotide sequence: TGCGCCAGCAGCCCCCTCGGGGGGGGCAGGTTCTCTAATGAAAAACTGTTTTTT. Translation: CASSPLGGGRFSNEKLFF.

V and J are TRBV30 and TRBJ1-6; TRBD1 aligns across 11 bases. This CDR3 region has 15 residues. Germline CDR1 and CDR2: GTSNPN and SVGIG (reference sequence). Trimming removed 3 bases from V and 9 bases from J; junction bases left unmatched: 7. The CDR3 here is CAWRVNGQGASPLHF. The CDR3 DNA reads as TGTGCCTGGAGAGTTAATGGACAGGGGGCTTCACCCCTCCACTTT.

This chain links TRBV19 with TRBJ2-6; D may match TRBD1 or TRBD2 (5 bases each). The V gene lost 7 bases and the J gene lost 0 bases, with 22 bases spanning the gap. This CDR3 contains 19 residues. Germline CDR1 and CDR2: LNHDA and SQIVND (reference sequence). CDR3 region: CASNSPAPGPISGANVLTF. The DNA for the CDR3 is TGTGCCAGTAACTCCCCCGCCCCGGGACCGATCTCTGGGGCCAACGTCCTGACTTTC. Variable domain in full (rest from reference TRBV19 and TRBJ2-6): DGGITQSPKYLFRKEGQNVTLSCEQNLNHDAMYWYRQDPGQGLRLIYYSQIVNDFQKGDIAEGYSVSREKKESFPLTVTSAQKNPTAFYLCASNSPAPGPISGANVLTFGAGSRLTVL.

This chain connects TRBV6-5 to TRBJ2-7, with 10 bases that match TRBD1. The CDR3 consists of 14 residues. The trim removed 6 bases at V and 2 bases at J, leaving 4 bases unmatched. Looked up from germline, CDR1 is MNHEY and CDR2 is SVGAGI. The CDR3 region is CASSHGQGAYEQYF. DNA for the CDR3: TGTGCCAGCAGCCACGGACAGGGGGCCTACGAGCAGTACTTC.

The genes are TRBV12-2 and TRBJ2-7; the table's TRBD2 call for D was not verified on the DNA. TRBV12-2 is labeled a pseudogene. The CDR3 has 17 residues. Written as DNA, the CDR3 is TGTGCAAGTCGCTTAGGGTTTAGCGGGGGATTCTCCTACGAGCAGTACTTC. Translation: CASRLGFSGGFSYEQYF.

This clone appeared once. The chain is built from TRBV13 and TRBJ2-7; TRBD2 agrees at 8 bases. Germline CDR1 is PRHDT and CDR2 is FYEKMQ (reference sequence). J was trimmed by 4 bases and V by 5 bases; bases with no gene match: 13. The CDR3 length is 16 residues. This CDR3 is CASSQQGVAGPYEQYF. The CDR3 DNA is TGTGCCAGCAGCCAGCAGGGCGTAGCGGGGCCTTACGAGCAGTACTTC.

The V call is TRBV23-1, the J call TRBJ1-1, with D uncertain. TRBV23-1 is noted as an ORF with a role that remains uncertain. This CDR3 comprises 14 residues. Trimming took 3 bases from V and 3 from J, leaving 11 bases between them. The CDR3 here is CASSQKYRDTEAFF. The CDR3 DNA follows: TGCGCCAGCAGTCAGAAGTATAGGGACACTGAAGCTTTCTTT.

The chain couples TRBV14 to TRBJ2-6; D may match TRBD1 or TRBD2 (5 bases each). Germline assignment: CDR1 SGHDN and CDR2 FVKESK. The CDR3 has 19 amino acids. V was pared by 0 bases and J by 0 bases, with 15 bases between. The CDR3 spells CASSQDKGTRPSGANVLTF. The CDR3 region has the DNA TGTGCCAGCAGCCAAGATAAGGGGACGCGGCCCTCTGGGGCCAACGTCCTGACTTTC.

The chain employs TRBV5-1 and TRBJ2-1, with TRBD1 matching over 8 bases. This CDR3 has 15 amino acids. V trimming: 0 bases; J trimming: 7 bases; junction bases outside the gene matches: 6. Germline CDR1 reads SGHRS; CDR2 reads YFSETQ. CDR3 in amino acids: CASSLADRAGNEQFF. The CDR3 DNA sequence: TGCGCCAGCAGCTTGGCGGACAGGGCTGGGAATGAGCAGTTCTTC.

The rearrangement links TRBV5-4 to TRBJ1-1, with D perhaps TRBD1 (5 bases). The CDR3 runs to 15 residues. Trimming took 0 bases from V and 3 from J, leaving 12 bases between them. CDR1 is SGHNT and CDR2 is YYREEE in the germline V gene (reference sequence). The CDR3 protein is CASSLGWGADTEAFF. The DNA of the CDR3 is TGTGCCAGCAGCTTGGGATGGGGCGCGGACACTGAAGCTTTCTTT.

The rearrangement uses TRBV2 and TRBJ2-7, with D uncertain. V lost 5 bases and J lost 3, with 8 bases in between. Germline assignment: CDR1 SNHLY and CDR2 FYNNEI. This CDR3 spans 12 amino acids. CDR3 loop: CASSRQGYEQYF. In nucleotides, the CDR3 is TGTGCCAGCAGTCGTCAAGGCTACGAGCAGTACTTC.

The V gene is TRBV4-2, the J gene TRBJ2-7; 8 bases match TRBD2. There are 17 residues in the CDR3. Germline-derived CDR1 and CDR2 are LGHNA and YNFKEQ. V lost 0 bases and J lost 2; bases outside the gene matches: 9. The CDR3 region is CASSQDWDRGGTYEQYF. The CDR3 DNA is TGTGCCAGCAGCCAAGATTGGGACCGGGGGGGGACCTACGAGCAGTACTTC.

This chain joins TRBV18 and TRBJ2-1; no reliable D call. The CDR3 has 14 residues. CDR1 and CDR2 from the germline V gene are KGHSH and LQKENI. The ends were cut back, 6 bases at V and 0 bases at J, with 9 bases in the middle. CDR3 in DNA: TGTGCCAGCTCGGGCTGGGGCTCCTACAATGAGCAGTTCTTC. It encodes CASSGWGSYNEQFF.

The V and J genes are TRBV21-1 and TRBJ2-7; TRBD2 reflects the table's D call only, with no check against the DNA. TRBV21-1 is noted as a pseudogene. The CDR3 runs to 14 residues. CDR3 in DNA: TGTGCCAGCAGCAAACATCGACTAACCTACGAGCAGTACTTC. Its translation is CASSKHRLTYEQYF.

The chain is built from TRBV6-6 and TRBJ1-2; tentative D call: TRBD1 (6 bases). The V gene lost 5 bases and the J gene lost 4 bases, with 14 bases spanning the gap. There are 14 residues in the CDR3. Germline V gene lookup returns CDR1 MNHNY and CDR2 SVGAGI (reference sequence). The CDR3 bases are TGTGCCAGCAGTCTGGACAGCAGACCCTATGGCTACACCTTC. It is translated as CASSLDSRPYGYTF.

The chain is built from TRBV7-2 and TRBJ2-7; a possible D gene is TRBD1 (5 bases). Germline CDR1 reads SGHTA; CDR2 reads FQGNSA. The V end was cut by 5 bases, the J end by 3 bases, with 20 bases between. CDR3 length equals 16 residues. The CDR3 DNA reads TGTGCCAGCAGCCCGGGCCCAGGGCGTGGGAACTACGAGCAGTACTTC. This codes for CASSPGPGRGNYEQYF.

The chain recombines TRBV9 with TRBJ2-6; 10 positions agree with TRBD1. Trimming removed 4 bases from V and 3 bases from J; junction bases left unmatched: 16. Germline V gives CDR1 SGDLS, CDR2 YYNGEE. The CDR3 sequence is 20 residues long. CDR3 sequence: CASSPRSPGQGIGGANVLTF. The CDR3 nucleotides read TGTGCCAGCAGCCCTCGTTCACCGGGACAGGGGATAGGTGGGGCCAACGTCCTGACTTTC.

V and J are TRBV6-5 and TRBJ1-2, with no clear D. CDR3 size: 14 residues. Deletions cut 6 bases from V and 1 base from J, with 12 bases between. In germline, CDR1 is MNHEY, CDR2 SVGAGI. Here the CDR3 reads CASSLDGLNYGYTF. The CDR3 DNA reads TGTGCCAGCAGCTTAGACGGGCTTAACTATGGCTACACCTTC.

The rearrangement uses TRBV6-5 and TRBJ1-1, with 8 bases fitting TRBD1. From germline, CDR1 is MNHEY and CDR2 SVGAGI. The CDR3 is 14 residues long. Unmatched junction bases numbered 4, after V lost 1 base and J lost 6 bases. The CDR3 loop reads CASSYFQGAAEAFF. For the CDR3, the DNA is TGTGCCAGCAGTTACTTTCAGGGGGCGGCTGAAGCTTTCTTT.

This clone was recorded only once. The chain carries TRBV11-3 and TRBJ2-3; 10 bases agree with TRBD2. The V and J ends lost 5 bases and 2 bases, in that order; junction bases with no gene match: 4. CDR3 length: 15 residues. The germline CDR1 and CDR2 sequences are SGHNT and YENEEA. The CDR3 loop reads CASSVGTSVTDTQYF. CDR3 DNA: TGTGCCAGCAGCGTCGGGACTAGCGTCACAGATACGCAGTATTTT.

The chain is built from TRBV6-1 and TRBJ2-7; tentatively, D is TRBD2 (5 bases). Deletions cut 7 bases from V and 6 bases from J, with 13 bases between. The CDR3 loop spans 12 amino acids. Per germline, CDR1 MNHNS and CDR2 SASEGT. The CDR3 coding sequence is TGTGCCAGCAAAAGACCGGGGTTCGAGCAGTACTTC. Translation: CASKRPGFEQYF.

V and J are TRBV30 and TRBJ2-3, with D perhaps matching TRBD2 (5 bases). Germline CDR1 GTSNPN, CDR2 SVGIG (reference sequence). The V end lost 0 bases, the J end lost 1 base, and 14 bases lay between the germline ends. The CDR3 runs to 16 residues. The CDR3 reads CAWSVQYGLRTDTQYF. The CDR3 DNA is TGTGCCTGGAGTGTACAATACGGACTTCGCACAGATACGCAGTATTTT.

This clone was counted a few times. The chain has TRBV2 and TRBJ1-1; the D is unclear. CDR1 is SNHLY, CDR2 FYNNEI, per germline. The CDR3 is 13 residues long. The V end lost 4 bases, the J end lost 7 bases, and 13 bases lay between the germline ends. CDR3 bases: TGTGCCAGCAGTGGTGACGGAATCGGTGAAGCTTTCTTT. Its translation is CASSGDGIGEAFF.

The CDR3 reads CASSYGWGEKLFF. The CDR3 coding sequence is TGTGCCAGCAGTTACGGTTGGGGTGAAAAACTGTTTTTT. This chain uses TRBV6-5 with TRBJ1-4; D unresolved. This CDR3 region has 13 residues. The germline gives CDR1 MNHEY, CDR2 SVGAGI. V lost 2 bases, J lost 7 bases, and 8 bases lay in between.